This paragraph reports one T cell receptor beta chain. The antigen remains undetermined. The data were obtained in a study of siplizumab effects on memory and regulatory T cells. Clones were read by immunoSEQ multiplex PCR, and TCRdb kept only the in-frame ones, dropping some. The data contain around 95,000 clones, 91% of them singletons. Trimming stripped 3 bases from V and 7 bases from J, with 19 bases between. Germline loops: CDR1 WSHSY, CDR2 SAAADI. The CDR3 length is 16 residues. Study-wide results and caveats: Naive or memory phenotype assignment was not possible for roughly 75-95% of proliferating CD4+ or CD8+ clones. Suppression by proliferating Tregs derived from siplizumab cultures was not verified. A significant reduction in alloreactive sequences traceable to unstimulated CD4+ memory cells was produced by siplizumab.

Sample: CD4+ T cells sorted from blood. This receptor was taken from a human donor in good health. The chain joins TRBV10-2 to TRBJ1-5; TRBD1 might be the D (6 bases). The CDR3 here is CASSEDGRGIRQPQHF. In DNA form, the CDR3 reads TGCGCCAGCAGTGAAGATGGTAGGGGGATAAGGCAGCCCCAGCATTTT.